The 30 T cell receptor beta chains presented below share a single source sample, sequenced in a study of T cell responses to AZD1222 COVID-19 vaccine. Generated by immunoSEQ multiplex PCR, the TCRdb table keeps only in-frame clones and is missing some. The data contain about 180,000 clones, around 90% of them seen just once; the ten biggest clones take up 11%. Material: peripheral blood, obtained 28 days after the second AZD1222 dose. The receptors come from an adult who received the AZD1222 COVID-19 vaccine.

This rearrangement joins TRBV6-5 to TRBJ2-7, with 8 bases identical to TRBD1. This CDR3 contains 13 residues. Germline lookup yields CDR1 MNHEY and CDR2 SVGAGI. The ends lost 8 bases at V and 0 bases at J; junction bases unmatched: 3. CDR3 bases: TGTGCCAGCCAGGGACAGGCCTCCTACGAGCAGTACTTC. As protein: CASQGQASYEQYF.

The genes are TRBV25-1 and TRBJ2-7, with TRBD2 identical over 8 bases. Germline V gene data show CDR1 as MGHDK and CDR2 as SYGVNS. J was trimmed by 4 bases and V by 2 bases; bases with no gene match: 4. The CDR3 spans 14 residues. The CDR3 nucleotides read TGTGCCAGCAGTGAAGCGGGGGGCGGGTACGAGCAGTACTTC. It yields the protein CASSEAGGGYEQYF.

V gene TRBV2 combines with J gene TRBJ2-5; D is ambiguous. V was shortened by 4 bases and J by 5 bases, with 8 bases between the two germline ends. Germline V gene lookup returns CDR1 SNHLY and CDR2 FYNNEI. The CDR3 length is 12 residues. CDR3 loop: CASSALRETQYF. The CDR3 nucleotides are TGTGCCAGCAGTGCCCTCCGGGAGACCCAGTACTTC.

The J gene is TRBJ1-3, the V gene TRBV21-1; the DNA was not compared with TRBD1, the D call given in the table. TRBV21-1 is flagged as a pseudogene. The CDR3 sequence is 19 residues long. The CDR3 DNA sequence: TGTGCCAGCAGCAAAGAATCCGACAGTCATACCCCATCTGGAAACACCATATATTTT. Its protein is CASSKESDSHTPSGNTIYF.

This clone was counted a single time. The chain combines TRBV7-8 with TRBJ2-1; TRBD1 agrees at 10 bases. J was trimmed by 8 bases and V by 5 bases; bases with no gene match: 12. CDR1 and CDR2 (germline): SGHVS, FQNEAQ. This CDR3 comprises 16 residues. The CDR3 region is CASSTGYPDRGDEQFF. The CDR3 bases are TGTGCCAGCAGCACAGGCTACCCGGACAGGGGGGATGAGCAGTTCTTC.

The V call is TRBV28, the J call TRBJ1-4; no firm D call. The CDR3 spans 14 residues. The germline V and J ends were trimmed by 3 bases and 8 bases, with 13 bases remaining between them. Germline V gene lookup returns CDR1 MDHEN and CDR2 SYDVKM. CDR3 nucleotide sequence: TGTGCCAGCAGTTTGCCTCCCGTATCGGAAAAACTGTTTTTT. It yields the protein CASSLPPVSEKLFF.

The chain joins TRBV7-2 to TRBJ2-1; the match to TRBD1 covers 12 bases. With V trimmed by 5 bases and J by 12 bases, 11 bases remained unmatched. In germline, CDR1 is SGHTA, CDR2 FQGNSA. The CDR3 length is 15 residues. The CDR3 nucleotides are TGTGCCAGCAGCCAATTGGGACAGGGGGCACAGGGGCAGTTCTTC. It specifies CASSQLGQGAQGQFF.

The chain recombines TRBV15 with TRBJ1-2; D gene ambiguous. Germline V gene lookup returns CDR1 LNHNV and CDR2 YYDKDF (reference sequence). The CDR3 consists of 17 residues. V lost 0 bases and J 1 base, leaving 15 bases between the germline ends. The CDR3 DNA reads TGTGCCACCAGCAGAGACTATGGGCCAGATCTTAACTATGGCTACACCTTC. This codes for CATSRDYGPDLNYGYTF.

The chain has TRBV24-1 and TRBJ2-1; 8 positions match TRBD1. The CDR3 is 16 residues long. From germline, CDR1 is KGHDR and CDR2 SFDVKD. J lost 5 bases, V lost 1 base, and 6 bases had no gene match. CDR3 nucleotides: TGTGCCACCAGTGATTTCGAGACAGGGGTCCACAATGAGCAGTTCTTC. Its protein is CATSDFETGVHNEQFF.

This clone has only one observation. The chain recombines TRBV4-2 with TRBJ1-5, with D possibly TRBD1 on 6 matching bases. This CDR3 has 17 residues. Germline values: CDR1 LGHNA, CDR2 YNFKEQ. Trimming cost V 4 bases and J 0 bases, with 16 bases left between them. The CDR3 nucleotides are TGTGCCAGCAGCCTTGAAGGGGGTGTTTCTAGCAATCAGCCCCAGCATTTT. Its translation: CASSLEGGVSSNQPQHF.

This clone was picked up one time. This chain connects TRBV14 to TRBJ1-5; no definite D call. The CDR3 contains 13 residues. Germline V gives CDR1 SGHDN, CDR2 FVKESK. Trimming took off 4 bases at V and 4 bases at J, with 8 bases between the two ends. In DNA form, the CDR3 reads TGTGCCAGCAGCCCCGGCCTTAATCAGCCCCAGCATTTT. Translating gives CASSPGLNQPQHF.

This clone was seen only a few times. CDR3 loop: CASSYEENYGYTF. DNA of the CDR3: TGTGCCAGCAGTTACGAGGAAAACTATGGCTACACCTTC. The genes are TRBV6-5 and TRBJ1-2, with D unclear. V lost 2 bases, J lost 2 bases, and 6 bases lay in between. Germline V lookup: CDR1 MNHEY, CDR2 SVGAGI. The CDR3 loop spans 13 amino acids.

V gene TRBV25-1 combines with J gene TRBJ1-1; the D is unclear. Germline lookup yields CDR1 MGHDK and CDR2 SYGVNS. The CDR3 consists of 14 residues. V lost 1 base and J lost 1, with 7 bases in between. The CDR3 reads CASSESPGNTEAFF. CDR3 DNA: TGTGCCAGCAGTGAATCCCCAGGGAACACTGAAGCTTTCTTT.

For the CDR3, the DNA is TGTGCCAGCCGTCAGTTAGGGGGCGTGAATGAGCAGTTCTTC. Translated, it gives CASRQLGGVNEQFF. V usage is TRBV6-5 and J usage is TRBJ2-1; 7 bases line up with TRBD1. The germline V gene has CDR1 MNHEY and CDR2 SVGAGI. This CDR3 is built from 14 residues. The V and J ends lost 8 bases and 7 bases, in that order; junction bases with no gene match: 11.

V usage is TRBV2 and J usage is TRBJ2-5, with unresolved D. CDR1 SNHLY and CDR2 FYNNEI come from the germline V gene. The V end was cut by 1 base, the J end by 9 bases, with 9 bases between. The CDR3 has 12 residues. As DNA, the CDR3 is TGTGCCAGCAGTGAAGTGGACGTGCCCCAGTACTTC. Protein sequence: CASSEVDVPQYF.

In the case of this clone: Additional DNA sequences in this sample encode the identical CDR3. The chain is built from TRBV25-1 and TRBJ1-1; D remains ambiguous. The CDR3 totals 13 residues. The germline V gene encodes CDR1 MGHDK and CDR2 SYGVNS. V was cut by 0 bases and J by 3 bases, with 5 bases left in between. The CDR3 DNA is TGTGCCAGCAGTGAATATGGAGACACTGAAGCTTTCTTT. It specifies CASSEYGDTEAFF.

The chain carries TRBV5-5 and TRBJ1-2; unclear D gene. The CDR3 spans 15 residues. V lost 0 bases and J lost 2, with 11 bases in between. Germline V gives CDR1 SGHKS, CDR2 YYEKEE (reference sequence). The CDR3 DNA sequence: TGTGCCAGCAGCTTGGAGTCGCCAATAAACTATGGCTACACCTTC. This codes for CASSLESPINYGYTF.

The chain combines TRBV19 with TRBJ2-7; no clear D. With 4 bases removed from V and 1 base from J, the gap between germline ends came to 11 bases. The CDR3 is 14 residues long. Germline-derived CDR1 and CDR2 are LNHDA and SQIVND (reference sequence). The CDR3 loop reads CASSRSRPSYEQYF. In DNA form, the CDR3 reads TGTGCCAGTAGTAGGAGCAGGCCGTCCTACGAGCAGTACTTC.

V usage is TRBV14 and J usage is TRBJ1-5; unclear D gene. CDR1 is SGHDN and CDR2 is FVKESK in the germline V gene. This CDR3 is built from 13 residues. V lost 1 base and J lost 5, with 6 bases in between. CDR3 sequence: CASSQGVYQPQHF. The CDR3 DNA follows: TGTGCCAGCAGCCAAGGAGTCTATCAGCCCCAGCATTTT.

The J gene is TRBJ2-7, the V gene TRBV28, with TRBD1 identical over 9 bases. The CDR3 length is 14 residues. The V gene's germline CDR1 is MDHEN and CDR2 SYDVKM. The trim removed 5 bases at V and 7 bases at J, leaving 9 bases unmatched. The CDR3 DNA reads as TGTGCCAGCAGTCGGACAGGGGCATCTGGAGAGCAGTACTTC. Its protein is CASSRTGASGEQYF. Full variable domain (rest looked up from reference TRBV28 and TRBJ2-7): DVKVTQSSRYLVKRTGEKVFLECVQDMDHENMFWYRQDPGLGLRLIYFSYDVKMKEKGDIPEGYSVSREKKERFSLILESASTNQTSMYLCASSRTGASGEQYFGPGTRLTVT.

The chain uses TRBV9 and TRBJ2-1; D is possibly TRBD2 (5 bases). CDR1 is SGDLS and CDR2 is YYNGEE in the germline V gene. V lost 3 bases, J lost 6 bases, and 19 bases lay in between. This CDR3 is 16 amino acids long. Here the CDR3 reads CASSEFRVQRGNEQFF. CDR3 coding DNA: TGTGCCAGCAGCGAGTTCCGGGTTCAACGGGGCAATGAGCAGTTCTTC. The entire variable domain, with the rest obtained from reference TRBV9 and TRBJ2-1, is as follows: DSGVTQTPKHLITATGQRVTLRCSPRSGDLSVYWYQQSLDQGLQFLIQYYNGEERAKGNILERFSAQQFPDLHSELNLSSLELGDSALYFCASSEFRVQRGNEQFFGPGTRLTVL.

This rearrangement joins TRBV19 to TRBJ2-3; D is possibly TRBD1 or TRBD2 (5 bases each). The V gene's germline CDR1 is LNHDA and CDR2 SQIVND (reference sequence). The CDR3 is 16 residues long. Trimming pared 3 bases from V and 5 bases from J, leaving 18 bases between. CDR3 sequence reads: CASSIPRAGGGDTQYF. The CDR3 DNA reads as TGTGCCAGTAGTATCCCCCGGGCAGGTGGGGGAGATACGCAGTATTTT. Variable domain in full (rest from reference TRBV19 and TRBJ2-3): DGGITQSPKYLFRKEGQNVTLSCEQNLNHDAMYWYRQDPGQGLRLIYYSQIVNDFQKGDIAEGYSVSREKKESFPLTVTSAQKNPTAFYLCASSIPRAGGGDTQYFGPGTRLTVL.

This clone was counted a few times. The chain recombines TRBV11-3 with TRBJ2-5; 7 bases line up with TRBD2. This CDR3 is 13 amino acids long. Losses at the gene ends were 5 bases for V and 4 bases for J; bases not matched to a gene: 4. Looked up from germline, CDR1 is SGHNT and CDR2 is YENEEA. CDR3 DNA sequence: TGTGCCAGCAGCCGCGGGGGACTAGAGACCCAGTACTTC. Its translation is CASSRGGLETQYF.

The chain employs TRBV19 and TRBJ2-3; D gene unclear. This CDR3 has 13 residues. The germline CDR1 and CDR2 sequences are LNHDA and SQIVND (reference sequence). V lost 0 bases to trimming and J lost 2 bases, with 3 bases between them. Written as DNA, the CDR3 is TGTGCCAGTAGTATAGATTTCACAGATACGCAGTATTTT. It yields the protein CASSIDFTDTQYF. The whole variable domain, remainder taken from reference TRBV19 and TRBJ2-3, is DGGITQSPKYLFRKEGQNVTLSCEQNLNHDAMYWYRQDPGQGLRLIYYSQIVNDFQKGDIAEGYSVSREKKESFPLTVTSAQKNPTAFYLCASSIDFTDTQYFGPGTRLTVL.

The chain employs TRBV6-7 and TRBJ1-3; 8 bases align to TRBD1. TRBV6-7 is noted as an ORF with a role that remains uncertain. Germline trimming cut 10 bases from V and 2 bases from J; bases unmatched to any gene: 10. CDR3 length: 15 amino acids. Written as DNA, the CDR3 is TGTGCCACCTCACTGACAGGGGCAACTGGAAACACCATATATTTT. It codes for CATSLTGATGNTIYF.

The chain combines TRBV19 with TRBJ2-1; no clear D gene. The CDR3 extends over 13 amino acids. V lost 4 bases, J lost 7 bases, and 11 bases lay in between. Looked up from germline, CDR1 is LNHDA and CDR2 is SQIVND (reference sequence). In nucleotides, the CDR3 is TGTGCCAGTAGTACCGTGGGCCTGAATGAGCAGTTCTTC. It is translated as CASSTVGLNEQFF.

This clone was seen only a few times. CDR3 in DNA: TGCGCCAGCAGTGCAGACAGGGTTGTAGATACGCAGTATTTT. Its protein product is CASSADRVVDTQYF. The chain couples TRBV10-1 to TRBJ2-3, with 7 nucleotides matching TRBD1. V lost 4 bases and J lost 5; bases outside the gene matches: 6. Germline V gives CDR1 WNHNN, CDR2 SYGVQD (reference sequence). The length of the CDR3 is 14 residues.

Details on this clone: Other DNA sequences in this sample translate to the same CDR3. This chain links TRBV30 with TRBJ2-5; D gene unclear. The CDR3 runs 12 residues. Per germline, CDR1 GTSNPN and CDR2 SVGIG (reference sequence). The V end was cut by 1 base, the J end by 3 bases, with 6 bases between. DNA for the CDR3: TGTGCCTGGAGTGAAGGAGAAGAGACCCAGTACTTC. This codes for CAWSEGEETQYF.

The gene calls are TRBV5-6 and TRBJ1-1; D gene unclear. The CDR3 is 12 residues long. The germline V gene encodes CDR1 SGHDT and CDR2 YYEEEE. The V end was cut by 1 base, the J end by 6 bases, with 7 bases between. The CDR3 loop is CASSLRASEAFF. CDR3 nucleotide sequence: TGTGCCAGCAGCTTGAGAGCCTCTGAAGCTTTCTTT.

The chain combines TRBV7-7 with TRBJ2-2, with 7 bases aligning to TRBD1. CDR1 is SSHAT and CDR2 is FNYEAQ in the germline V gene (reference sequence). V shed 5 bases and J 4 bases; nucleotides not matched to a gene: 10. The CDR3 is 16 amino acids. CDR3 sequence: CASSPRQGGGTGELFF. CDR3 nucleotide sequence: TGTGCCAGCAGCCCCCGACAGGGTGGCGGCACCGGGGAGCTGTTTTTT.